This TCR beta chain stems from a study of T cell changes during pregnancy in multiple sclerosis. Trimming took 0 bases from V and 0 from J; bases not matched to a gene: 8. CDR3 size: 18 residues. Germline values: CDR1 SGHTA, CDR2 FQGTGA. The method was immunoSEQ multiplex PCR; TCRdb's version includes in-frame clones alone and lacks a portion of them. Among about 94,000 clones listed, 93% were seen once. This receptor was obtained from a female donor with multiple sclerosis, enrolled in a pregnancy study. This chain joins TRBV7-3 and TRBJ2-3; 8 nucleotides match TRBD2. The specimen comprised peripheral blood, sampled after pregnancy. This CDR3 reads CASSLTSTASGSTDTQYF. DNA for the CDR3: TGTGCCAGCAGCTTAACCTCTACGGCTAGCGGGAGCACAGATACGCAGTATTTT.